These 12 T cell receptor beta chains came from one sample sequenced in a study of T-cell reconstitution after alpha-beta-depleted transplantation in children. Preparation of the TCRbeta library involved a method that used unique molecular identifiers. TCRdb fed the PCR reads into MiXCR, producing one record per CDR3 protein. The data contain around 200,000 distinct CDR3 sequences, 6% to 7% of them singletons. The input for sequencing was PBMCs from the stem cell graft donor, taken from the stem cell graft. These receptors originate from a human donor who donated a stem cell graft to a child with Wiskott-Aldrich syndrome.

Ten or more counts support this clonotype. The chain combines TRBV10-3 with TRBJ2-7; the D is unclear. V dropped 6 bases and J dropped 2 bases, with 8 bases sitting between them. The CDR3 length is 12 residues. CDR1 is ENHRY, CDR2 SYGVKD, per germline. The CDR3 coding sequence is TGTGCCATCAGCCTAGGAGCCTACGAGCAGTACTTC. Translating it yields CAISLGAYEQYF.

This clonotype appeared many times. This chain links TRBV20-1 with TRBJ1-5, with TRBD1 identical over 7 bases. The V and J ends lost 1 base and 7 bases, in that order; junction bases with no gene match: 10. Germline CDR1 and CDR2: DFQATT and SNEGSKA (reference sequence). The CDR3 covers 15 residues. In DNA, the CDR3 is TGCAGTGCTAGAGTTAGGGAGACAGGGTCCCAGCCCCAGCATTTT. It is translated as CSARVRETGSQPQHF.

This clonotype was observed many times. This chain connects TRBV12-3 or TRBV12-4 to TRBJ1-3; D gene uncertain. Trimming left V 6 bases short and J 5 bases short, with 11 bases between. The CDR3 has 13 amino acids. This CDR3 reads CASSKIMRNTIYF. In nucleotides, the CDR3 is TGTGCCAGCAGCAAAATAATGAGAAACACCATATATTTT.

The table lists this clonotype with a count of one. A much larger clone differs from this one at a single base, so this may be a read error. As DNA, the CDR3 is TGTGCCACCAATGACTTAGCGGGAGTTTCCGAGCAGTACTTC. Residues: CATNDLAGVSEQYF. The genes are TRBV24-1 and TRBJ2-7; 9 nucleotides align to TRBD2. Trimming took 8 bases from V and 6 from J; bases not matched to a gene: 10. Germline V gene data show CDR1 as KGHDR and CDR2 as SFDVKD. This CDR3 spans 14 amino acids.

This clonotype was seen at least ten times. J is TRBJ2-7 and V is TRBV29-1; D unresolved. Looked up from germline, CDR1 is SQVTM and CDR2 is ANQGSEA. V was cut by 4 bases and J by 7 bases, with 14 bases left in between. The CDR3 has 12 residues. Here the CDR3 reads CSVAKYRGEQYF. In nucleotides, the CDR3 is TGCAGCGTTGCCAAATATCGTGGGGAGCAGTACTTC.

The table lists this clonotype with a few counts. The gene calls are TRBV3-1 and TRBJ2-3; no definite D call. This CDR3 has 15 residues. Trimming took 0 bases from V and 2 from J, leaving 9 bases between them. The V gene's germline CDR1 is LGHDT and CDR2 YNNKEL (reference sequence). CDR3 sequence reads: CASSQESLTTDTQYF. CDR3 nucleotides: TGTGCCAGCAGCCAAGAATCACTAACCACAGATACGCAGTATTTT.

There are many counts of this clonotype. The chain carries TRBV29-1 and TRBJ1-1; tentative D call: TRBD1 (6 bases). This CDR3 region has 13 residues. The germline V gene has CDR1 SQVTM and CDR2 ANQGSEA. V dropped 5 bases and J dropped 0 bases, with 10 bases sitting between them. CDR3 sequence (DNA): TGCAGCGTTAGAGGACAGTTGAACACTGAAGCTTTCTTT. It encodes CSVRGQLNTEAFF.

The table lists this clonotype with many counts. The chain employs TRBV5-1 and TRBJ2-3; perhaps TRBD1 as D (7 bases). Germline V CDR1 and CDR2: SGHRS, YFSETQ. CDR3 length: 16 amino acids. The germline V and J ends were trimmed by 4 bases and 1 base, with 16 bases remaining between them. CDR3 sequence reads: CASSPRGGQGTDTQYF. CDR3 nucleotide sequence: TGCGCCAGCAGCCCCAGGGGAGGACAGGGCACAGATACGCAGTATTTT.

The chain couples TRBV7-9 to TRBJ1-2; no reliable D call. This CDR3 is built from 15 residues. The germline CDR1 and CDR2 sequences are SEHNR and FQNEAQ (reference sequence). V dropped 5 bases and J dropped 6 bases, with 19 bases sitting between them. CDR3 sequence: CASSGPEMPSDGYTF. The CDR3 nucleotides read TGTGCCAGCAGCGGGCCAGAAATGCCCTCGGATGGCTACACCTTC.

This clonotype was seen many times. The chain links TRBV12-3 or TRBV12-4 to TRBJ2-1; TRBD1 agrees at 7 bases. With 6 bases clipped from V and 4 bases from J, the junction kept 12 bases outside the gene matches. This CDR3 is built from 16 residues. CDR3 nucleotides: TGTGCCAGCAGGGGGGTGGGGGACAGTCTATACAATGAGCAGTTCTTC. It specifies CASRGVGDSLYNEQFF.

The chain joins TRBV28 to TRBJ2-5; tentatively, D is TRBD1 (5 bases). The length of the CDR3 is 12 residues. Germline lookup yields CDR1 MDHEN and CDR2 SYDVKM. V gave up 6 bases and J gave up 5 bases, with 10 bases separating them. The CDR3 is CASRQGRETQYF. DNA for the CDR3: TGTGCCAGCAGGCAGGGTAGGGAGACCCAGTACTTC. The full variable domain, rest sourced from reference TRBV28 and TRBJ2-5, is DVKVTQSSRYLVKRTGEKVFLECVQDMDHENMFWYRQDPGLGLRLIYFSYDVKMKEKGDIPEGYSVSREKKERFSLILESASTNQTSMYLCASRQGRETQYFGPGTRLLVL.

The sample holds many counts of this clonotype. The chain has TRBV20-1 and TRBJ1-6, with 9 bases aligning to TRBD1. This CDR3 comprises 15 residues. Trimming at V came to 0 bases and at J to 9 bases, leaving 6 bases not matched to a gene. Per the germline V gene, CDR1 is DFQATT and CDR2 is SNEGSKA (reference sequence). This CDR3 is CSARDGQGFGSPLHF. CDR3 coding DNA: TGCAGTGCTAGAGATGGACAGGGGTTTGGTTCACCCCTCCACTTT.